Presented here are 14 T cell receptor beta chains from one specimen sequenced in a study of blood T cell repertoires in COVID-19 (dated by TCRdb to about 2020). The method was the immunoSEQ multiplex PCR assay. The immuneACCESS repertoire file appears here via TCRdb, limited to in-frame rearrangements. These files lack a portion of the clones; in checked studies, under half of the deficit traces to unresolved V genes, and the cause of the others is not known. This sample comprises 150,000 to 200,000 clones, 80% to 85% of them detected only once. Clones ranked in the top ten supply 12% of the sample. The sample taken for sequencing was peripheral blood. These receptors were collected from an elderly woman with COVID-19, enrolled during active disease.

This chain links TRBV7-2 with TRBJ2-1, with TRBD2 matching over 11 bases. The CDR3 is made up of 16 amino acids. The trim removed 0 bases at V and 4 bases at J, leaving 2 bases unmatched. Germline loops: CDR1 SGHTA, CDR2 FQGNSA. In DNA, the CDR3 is TGTGCCAGCAGCTTAGCAGGGACTAGCGGTTACAATGAGCAGTTCTTC. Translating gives CASSLAGTSGYNEQFF.

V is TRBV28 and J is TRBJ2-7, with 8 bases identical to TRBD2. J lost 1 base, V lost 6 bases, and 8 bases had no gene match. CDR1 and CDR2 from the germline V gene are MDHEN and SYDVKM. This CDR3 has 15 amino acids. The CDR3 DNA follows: TGTGCCAGCAGCCCCCCAGCGGGGGCTTCCTACGAGCAGTACTTC. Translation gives CASSPPAGASYEQYF.

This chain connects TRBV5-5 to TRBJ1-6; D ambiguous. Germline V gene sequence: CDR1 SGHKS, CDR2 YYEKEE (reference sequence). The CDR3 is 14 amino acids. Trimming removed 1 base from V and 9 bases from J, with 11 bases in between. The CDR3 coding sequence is TGTGCCAGCAGCTTGACGGGAGAGGGTTCACCCCTCCACTTT. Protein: CASSLTGEGSPLHF.

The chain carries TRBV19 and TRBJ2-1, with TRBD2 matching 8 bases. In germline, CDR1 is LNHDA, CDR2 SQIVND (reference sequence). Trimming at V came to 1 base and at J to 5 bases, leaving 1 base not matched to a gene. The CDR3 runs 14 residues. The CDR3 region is CASSIVGGDNEQFF. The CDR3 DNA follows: TGTGCCAGTAGTATAGTCGGGGGGGACAATGAGCAGTTCTTC.

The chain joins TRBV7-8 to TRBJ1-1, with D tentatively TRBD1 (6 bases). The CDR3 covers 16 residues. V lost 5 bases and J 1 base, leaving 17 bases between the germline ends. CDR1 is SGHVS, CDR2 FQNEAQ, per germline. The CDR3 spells CASSLRTVSPNTEAFF. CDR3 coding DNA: TGTGCCAGCAGCCTCCGGACAGTTTCGCCGAACACTGAAGCTTTCTTT.

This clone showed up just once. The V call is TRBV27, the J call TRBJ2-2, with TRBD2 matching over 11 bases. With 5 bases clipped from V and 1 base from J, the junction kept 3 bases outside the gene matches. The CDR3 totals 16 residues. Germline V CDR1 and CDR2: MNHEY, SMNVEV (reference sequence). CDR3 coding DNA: TGTGCCAGCAGTCATGGGACTAGCGGGAACACCGGGGAGCTGTTTTTT. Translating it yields CASSHGTSGNTGELFF.

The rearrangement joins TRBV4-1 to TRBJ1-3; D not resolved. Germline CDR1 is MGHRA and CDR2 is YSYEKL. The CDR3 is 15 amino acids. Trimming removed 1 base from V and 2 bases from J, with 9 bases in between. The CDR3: CASSQVSIAGNTIYF. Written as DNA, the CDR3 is TGCGCCAGCAGCCAAGTATCTATTGCTGGAAACACCATATATTTT.

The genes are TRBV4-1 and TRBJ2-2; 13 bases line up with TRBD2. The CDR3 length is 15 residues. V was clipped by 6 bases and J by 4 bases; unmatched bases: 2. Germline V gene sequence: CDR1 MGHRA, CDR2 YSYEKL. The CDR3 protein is CASRGLAGVTGELFF. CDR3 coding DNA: TGCGCCAGCAGAGGACTAGCGGGGGTCACCGGGGAGCTGTTTTTT.

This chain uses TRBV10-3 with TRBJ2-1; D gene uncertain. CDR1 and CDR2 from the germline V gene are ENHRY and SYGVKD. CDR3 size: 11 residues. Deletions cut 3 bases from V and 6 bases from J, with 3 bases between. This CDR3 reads CAISDSNEQFF. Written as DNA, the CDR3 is TGTGCCATCAGTGACAGCAATGAGCAGTTCTTC.

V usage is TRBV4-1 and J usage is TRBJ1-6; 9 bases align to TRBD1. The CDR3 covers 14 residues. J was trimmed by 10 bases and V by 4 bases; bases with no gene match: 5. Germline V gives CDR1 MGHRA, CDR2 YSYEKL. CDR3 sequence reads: CASSRTGAGSPLHF. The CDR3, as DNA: TGCGCCAGCAGCCGGACAGGGGCAGGATCACCCCTCCACTTT.

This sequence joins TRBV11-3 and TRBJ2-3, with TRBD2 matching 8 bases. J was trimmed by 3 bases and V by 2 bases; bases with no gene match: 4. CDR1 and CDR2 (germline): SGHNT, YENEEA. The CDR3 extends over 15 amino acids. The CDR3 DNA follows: TGTGCCAGCAGCTTACTGGGACTAGAAACAGATACGCAGTATTTT. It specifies CASSLLGLETDTQYF.

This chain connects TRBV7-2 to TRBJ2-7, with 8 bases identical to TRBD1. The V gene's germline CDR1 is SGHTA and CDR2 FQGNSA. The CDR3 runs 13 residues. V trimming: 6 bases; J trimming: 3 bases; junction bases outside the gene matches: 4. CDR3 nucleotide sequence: TGTGCCAGCAGTTGGGACAGGTACTACGAGCAGTACTTC. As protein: CASSWDRYYEQYF.

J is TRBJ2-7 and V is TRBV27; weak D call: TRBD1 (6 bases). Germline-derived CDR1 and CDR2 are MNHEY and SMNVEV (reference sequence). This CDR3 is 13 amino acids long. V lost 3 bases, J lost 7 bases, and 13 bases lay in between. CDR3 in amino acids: CASSFWAGDEQYF. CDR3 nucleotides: TGTGCCAGCAGTTTTTGGGCAGGGGATGAGCAGTACTTC.

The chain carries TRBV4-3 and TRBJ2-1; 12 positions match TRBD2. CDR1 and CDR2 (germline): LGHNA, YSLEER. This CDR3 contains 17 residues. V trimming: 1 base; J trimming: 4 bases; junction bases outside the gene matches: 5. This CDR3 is CASSQVASGGVYNEQFF. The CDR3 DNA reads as TGCGCCAGCAGCCAAGTGGCTAGCGGGGGGGTTTACAATGAGCAGTTCTTC.